The clone carrying this T cell receptor (beta chain) showed up many times. The source of the sample is a study of T cell repertoires in cytomegalovirus infection. TCRdb re-analysed the reads in MiXCR, keeping a single row per CDR3 protein. Altogether around 450,000 distinct CDR3 sequences are present, roughly 12% being singletons, with the ten largest covering about 10%. Trimming stripped 4 bases from V and 1 base from J, with 10 bases between. The CDR3 loop spans 14 amino acids. In germline, CDR1 is ENHRY, CDR2 SYGVKD. The TCR originated in a human donor in good health (CMV status not recorded). Some clones in this sample may be carry-over from other donors' samples. The sample consisted of PBMCs. The rearrangement uses TRBV10-3 and TRBJ2-5, with D possibly TRBD2 on 6 matching bases. This CDR3 is CAISVGSGQETQYF. The CDR3 DNA follows: TGTGCCATCAGTGTAGGTAGCGGCCAAGAGACCCAGTACTTC.